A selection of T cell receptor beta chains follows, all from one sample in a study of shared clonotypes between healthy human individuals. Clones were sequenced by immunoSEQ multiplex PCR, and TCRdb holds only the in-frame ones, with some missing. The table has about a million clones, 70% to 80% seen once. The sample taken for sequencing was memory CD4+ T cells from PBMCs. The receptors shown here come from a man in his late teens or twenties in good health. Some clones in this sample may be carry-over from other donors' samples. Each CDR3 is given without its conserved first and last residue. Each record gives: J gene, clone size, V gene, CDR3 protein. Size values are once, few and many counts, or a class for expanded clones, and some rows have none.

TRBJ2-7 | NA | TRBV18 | ASSLDTGGIYEQY
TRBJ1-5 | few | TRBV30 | AWSVRGGNQPQH
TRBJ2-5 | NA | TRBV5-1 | ASRYYTGAIQETQY
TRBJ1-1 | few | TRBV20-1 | SARLQGEAF
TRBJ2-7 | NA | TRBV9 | ASSVVYAGATSYEQY
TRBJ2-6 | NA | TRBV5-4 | ASAWAGANVLT
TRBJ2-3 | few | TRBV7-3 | ASSEDGDTQY
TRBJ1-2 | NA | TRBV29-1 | SSGQAASYGYT
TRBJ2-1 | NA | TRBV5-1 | ASSFDRAHNEQF
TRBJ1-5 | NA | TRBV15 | PTSSGRSNQPQH
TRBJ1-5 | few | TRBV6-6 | ATSFDSYNQPQH
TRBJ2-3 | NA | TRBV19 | ASSIDRDGTDTQY
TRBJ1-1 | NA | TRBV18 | ASSPNGGGYTEAF
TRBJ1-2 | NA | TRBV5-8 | ASAPGRGGYGYT
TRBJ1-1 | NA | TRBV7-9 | ASSLDGMAEAF
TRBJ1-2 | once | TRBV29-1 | SVSAGGNYGYT
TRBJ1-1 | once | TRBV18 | ASSPAQTGWWSEAF
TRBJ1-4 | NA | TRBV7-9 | ASSLGSGTHNEKLF
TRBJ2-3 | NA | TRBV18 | ASSPGTSGADDTQY
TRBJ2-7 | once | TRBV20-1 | SAGQGYEQY
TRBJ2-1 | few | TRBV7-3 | ASSLTSGSNEQF
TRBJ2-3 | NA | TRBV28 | ASSYPGGSVRTQY
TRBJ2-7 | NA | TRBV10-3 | ATSDRDRGGWSYEQY
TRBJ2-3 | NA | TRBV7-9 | ASSSSSQGSGTQY
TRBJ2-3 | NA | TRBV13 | ASSSGETQY
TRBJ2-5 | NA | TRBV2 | ANSGNQETQY
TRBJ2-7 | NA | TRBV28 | ASSSPGGGSYEQY